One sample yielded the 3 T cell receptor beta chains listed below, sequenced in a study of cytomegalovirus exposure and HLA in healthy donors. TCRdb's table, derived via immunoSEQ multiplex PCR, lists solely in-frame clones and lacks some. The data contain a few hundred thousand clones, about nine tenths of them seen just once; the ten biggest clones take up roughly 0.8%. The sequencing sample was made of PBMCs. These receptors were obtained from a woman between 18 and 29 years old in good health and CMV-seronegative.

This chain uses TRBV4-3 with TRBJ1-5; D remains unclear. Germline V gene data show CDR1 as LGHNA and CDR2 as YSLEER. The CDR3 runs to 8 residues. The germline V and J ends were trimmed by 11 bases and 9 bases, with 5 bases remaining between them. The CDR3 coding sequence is TGCGCCGGCCGGCCCCAGCATTTT. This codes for CAGRPQHF.

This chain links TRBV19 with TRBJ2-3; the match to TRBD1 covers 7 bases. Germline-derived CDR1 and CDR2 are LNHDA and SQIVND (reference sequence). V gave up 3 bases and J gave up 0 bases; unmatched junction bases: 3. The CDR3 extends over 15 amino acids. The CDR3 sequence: CASSMRGQSTDTQYF. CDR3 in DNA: TGTGCCAGTAGTATGAGGGGACAGAGCACAGATACGCAGTATTTT.

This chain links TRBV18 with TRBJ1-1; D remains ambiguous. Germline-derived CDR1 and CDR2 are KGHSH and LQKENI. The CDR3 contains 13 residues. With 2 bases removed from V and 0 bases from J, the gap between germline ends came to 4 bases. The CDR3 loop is CASSPNMNTEAFF. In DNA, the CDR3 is TGTGCCAGCTCACCAAACATGAACACTGAAGCTTTCTTT. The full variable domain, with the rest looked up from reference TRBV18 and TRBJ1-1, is NAGVMQNPRHLVRRRGQEARLRCSPMKGHSHVYWYRQLPEEGLKFMVYLQKENIIDESGMPKERFSAEFPKEGPSILRIQQVVRGDSAAYFCASSPNMNTEAFFGQGTRLTVV.